The T cell receptor beta chain described here comes from a study of post-analysis software for immune sequencing data (dated by TCRdb to between 2014 and 2017). Concerning the study at large: Relapsing-remitting, secondary progressive and progressive-relapsing multiple sclerosis were recorded as disease courses, and subtype annotation was lacking for some patients. Patient repertoires were compared against roughly 12 previously published healthy control repertoires from donors aged roughly 6 to 26 years. A subset of samples was prepared in parallel using single-end sample barcoding, then pooled and co-amplified after Illumina adapter ligation. Findings and caveats that apply to the study as a whole: Normalized Chao1 diversity was significantly lower in multiple sclerosis patients than controls, suggesting substantial peripheral T-cell clonal expansion. Roughly 5 TRBV segments, including TRBV5-6, TRBV5-1 and TRBV20-1, were significantly more frequent in patients than controls. The multiple sclerosis patient group was slightly younger than the control group. Direct clustering with F measure revealed strong co-clustering of samples prepared in the same batch, which led to a batch-effect correction.

Library generation was performed with PCR. TCRdb shows the sequencer as Illumina HiSeq 2500. To reduce PCR and sequencing biases, unique molecular identifiers were built into the TCR beta cDNA libraries. Per 1 to 10 million input T cells, approximately 500,000 cDNA molecules were obtained, such that each molecule approximated one T cell. The same protocol used for the earlier healthy control dataset was applied to prepare and sequence the patient libraries. Within a given batch, samples were prepared together, multiplexed and sequenced on the same HiSeq lane. Under the source paper's analysis protocol: MIGEC was used to process the raw barcoded reads, and molecular identifier groups with only a single read were discarded before consensus assembly and CDR3 extraction. Clonotype tables were post-analysed with VDJtools, and diversity was normalized by down-sampling all datasets to the smallest sample size. In repertoire overlap clustering, CDR3 amino acid sequences, but not nucleotide sequences, were matched to correct batch-related cross-sample contamination. TCRdb passed the public sequencing reads through fastp at Q25 and MiXCR, retaining productive beta sequences. A single entry per CDR3 protein holds the most common genes and DNA from its merged rows. These V and J calls derive from TCRdb rather than the authors' analysis. This sample has more than 450,000 distinct CDR3 sequences in its table, and approximately 34% of those were observed once. The biggest ten clones account for 4.5% to 7.5% of the sample.

This clonotype was seen a few times. Its binding antigen is unknown. No quality values exist for individual bases; no much larger clone is one base distant. Spanning cysteine to phenylalanine, the CDR3 consists of 12 amino acids. Only the CDR3 region is kept as DNA, spanning 36 bases read in frame from base 1. The germline V gene (reference sequence) specifies DFQATT as CDR1 and SNEGSKA as CDR2. V and J are truncated by 5 bases and 6 bases respectively, leaving an intervening sequence of 14 bases. TCR beta repertoires were profiled from peripheral blood of approximately 13 young patients with multiple sclerosis to demonstrate the VDJtools post-analysis software. The multiple sclerosis patients were children and adolescents ranging in age from about 6 to 16 years.

Sequencing was done on a sample of blood. The chain uses TRBV20-1 and TRBJ2-7; the D gene identity is not certain. This sequence originates from a girl aged 2-17 years with multiple sclerosis. The encoded CDR3 is CSALLVGSEQYF. The sequence in DNA is TGCAGTGCTCTTCTCGTGGGCTCCGAGCAGTACTTC.